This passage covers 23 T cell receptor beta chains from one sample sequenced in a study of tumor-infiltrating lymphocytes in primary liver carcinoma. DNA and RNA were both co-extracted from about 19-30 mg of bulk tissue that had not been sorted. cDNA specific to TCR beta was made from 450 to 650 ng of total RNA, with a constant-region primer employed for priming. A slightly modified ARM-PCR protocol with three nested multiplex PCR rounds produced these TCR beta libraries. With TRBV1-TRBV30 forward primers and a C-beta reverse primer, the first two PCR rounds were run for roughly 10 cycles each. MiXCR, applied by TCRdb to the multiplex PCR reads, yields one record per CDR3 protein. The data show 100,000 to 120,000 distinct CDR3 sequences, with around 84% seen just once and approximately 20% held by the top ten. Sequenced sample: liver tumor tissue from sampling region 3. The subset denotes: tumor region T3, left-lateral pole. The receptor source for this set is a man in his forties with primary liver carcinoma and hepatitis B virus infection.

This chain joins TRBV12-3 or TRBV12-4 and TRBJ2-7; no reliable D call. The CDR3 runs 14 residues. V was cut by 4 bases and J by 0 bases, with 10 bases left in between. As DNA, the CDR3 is TGTGCCAGCAGTTATGGGGATTCCTCCTACGAGCAGTACTTC. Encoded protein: CASSYGDSSYEQYF.

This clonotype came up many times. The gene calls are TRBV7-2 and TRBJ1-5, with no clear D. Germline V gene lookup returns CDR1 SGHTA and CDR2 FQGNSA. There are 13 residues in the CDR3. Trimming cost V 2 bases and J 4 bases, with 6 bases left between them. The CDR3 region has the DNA TGTGCCAGCAGCTTAACCGATAATCAGCCCCAGCATTTT. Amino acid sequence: CASSLTDNQPQHF.

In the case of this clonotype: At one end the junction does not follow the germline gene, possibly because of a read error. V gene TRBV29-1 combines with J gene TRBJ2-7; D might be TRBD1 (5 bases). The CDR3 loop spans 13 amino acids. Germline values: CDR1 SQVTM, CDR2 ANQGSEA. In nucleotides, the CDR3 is TGCAGCGTTGCCCTCCCACAGGCATACGAGCACTACTTC. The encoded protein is CSVALPQAYEHYF.

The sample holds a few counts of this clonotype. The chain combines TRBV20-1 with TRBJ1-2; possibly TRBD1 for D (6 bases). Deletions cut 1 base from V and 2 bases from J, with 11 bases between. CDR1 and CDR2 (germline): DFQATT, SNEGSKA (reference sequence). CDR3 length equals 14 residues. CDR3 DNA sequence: TGCAGTGCTAGAGGACAGGCAAGAAACTATGGCTACACCTTC. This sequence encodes CSARGQARNYGYTF.

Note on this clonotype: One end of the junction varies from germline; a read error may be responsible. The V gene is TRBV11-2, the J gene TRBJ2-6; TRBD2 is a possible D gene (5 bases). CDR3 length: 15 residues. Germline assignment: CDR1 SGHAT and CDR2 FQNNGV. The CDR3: CATQRPRFEANILTF. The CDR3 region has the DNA TGTGCCACCCAGCGGCCGCGCTTTGAGGCCAACATCCTGACTTTT.

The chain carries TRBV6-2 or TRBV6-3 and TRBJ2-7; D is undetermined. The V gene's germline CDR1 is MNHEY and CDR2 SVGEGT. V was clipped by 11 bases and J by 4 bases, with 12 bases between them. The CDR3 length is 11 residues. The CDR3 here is CAPSASYEQYF. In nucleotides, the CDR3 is TGTGCCCCCAGCGCCAGTTACGAGCAGTACTTC.

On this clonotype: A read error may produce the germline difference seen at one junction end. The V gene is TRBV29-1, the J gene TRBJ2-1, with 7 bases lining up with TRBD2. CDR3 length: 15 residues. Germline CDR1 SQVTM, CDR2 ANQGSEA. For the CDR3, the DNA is TGCATCGTTGTCTTCCCGGGGGGAAGAGGGAATGAGCAGTTCTTC. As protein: CIVVFPGGRGNEQFF.

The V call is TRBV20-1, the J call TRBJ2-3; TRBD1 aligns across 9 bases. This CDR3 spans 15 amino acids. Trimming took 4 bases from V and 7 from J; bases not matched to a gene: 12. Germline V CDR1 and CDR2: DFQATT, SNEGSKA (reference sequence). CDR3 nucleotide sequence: TGCAGTGCTATCCGTGACAGGGGGACGAGAAATACGCAGTATTTT. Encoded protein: CSAIRDRGTRNTQYF.

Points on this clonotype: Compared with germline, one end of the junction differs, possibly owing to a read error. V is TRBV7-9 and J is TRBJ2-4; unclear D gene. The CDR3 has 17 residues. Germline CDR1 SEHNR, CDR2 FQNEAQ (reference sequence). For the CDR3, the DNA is TGTGCCATCAGCCAAATGGAAGGGAAGGGTTCCAAAAACATTCAGTACTTC. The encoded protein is CAISQMEGKGSKNIQYF. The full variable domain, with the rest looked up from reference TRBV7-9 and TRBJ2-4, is DTGVSQNPRHKITKRGQNVTFRCDPISEHNRLYWYRQTLGQGPEFLTYFQNEAQLEKSRLLSDRFSAERPKGSFSTLEIQRTEQGDSAMYLCAISQMEGKGSKNIQYFGAGTRLSVL.

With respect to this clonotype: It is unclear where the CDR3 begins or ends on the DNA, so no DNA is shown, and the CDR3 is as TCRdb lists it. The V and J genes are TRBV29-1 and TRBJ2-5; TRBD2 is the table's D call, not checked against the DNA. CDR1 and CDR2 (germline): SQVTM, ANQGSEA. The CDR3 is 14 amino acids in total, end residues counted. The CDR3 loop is CSVASGTWEETQYF.

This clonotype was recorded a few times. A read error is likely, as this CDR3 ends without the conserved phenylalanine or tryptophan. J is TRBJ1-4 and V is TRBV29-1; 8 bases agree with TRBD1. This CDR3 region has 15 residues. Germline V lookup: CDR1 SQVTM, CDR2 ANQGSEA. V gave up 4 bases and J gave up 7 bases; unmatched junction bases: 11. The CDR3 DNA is TGCAGCGTTGGAGAAGACAGGGGCAGGAGTGAAAAACTGTTTCTT. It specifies CSVGEDRGRSEKLFL.

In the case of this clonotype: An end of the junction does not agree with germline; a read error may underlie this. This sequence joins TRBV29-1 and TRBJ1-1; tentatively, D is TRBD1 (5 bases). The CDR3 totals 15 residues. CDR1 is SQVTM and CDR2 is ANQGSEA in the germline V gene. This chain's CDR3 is CSARAGGGMNTEAFF. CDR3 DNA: TGCAGTGCCCGGGCAGGTGGGGGGATGAACACTGAAGCCTTCTTT.

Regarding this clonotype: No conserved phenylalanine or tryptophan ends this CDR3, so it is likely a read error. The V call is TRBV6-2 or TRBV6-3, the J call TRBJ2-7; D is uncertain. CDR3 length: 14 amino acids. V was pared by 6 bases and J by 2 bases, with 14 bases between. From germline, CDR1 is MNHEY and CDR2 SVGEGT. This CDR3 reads CASSISCTTYEQYL. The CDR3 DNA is TGTGCCAGCAGCATTTCGTGTACGACCTACGAGCAGTACTTA.

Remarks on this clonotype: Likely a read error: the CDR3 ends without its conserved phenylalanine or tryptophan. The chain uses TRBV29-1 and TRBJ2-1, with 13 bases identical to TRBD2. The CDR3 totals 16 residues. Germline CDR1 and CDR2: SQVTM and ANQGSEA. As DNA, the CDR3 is TGCACCGTTGAGGGACTAGCGGGAAGAGGTTTCAATGAGCAGTTCATC. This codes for CTVEGLAGRGFNEQFI.

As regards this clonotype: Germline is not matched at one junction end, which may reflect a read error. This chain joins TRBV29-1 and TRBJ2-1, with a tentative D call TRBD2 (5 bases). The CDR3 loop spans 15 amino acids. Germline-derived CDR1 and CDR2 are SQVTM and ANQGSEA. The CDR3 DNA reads TGCAGCGTTGTCTTCCCAGGAGGAAGAGGGAGTGAGCTGTTCTTC. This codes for CSVVFPGGRGSELFF.

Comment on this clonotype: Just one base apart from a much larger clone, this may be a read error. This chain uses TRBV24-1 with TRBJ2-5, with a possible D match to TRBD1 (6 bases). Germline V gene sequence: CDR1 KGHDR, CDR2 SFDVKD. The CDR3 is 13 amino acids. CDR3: CVTSPGTTETQYF. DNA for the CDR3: TGTGTCACCAGTCCCGGGACAACGGAGACCCAGTACTTC.

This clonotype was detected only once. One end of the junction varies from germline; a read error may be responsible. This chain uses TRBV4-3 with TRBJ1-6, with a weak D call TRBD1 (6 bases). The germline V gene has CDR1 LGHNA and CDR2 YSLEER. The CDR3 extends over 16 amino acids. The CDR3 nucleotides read TGCGCCAGCAGCTCCCGGGACAAGGGAAGGAATTCACCCTTCCACTTT. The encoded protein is CASSSRDKGRNSPFHF.

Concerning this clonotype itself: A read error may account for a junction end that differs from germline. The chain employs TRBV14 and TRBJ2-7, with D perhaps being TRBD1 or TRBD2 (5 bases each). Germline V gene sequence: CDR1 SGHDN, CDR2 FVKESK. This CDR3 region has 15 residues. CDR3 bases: TGTGTCAGTAGCCCCTCGGGACGGAAACTATACGGGCAGTACTTC. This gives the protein CVSSPSGRKLYGQYF. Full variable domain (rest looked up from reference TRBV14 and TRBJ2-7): EAGVTQFPSHSVIEKGQTVTLRCDPISGHDNLYWYRRVMGKEIKFLLHFVKESKQDESGMPNNRFLAERTGGTYSTLKVQPAELEDSGVYFCVSSPSGRKLYGQYFGPGTRLTVT.

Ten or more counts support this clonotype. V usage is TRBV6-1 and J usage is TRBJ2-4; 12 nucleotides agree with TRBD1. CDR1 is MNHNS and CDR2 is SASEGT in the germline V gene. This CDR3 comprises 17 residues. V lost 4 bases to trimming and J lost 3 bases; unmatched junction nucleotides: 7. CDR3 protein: CASSVPGQGAVKNIQYF. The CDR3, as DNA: TGTGCCAGCAGTGTACCGGGACAGGGGGCGGTCAAAAACATTCAGTACTTC.

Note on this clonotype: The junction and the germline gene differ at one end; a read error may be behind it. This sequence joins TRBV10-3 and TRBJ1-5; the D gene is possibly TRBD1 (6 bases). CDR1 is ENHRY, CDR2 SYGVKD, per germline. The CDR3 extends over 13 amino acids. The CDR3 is CAISESTGRPQHF. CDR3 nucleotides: TGTGCCATCAGCGAGTCGACAGGTCGGCCCCAGCATTTT.

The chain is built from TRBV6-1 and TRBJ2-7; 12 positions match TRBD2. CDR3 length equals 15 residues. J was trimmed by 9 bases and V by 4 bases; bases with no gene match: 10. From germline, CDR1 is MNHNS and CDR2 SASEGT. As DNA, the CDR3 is TGTGCCAGCAGTGCTTCGACTAGCGGGAGTTGCGGGCAGTACTTC. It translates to CASSASTSGSCGQYF.

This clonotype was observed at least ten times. CDR3 amino acids: CASSLTLAGGPNEQFF. The CDR3 DNA follows: TGCGCCAGCAGCTTGACGTTAGCGGGAGGGCCCAATGAGCAGTTCTTC. This chain joins TRBV5-1 and TRBJ2-1, with TRBD2 identical over 11 bases. The junction had 6 bases not matched to a gene; V was cut back by 1 base and J by 6 bases. Germline V gene sequence: CDR1 SGHRS, CDR2 YFSETQ. The CDR3 loop spans 16 amino acids.

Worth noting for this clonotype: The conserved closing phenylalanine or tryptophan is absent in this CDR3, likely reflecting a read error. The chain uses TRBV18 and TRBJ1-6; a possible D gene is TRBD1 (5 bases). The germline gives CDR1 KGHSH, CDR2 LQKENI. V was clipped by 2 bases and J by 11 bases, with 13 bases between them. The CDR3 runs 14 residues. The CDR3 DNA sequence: TGTGCCAGCTCACCAGGGACGGGAAATCCACCCCTCCACATT. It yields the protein CASSPGTGNPPLHI.